This T cell receptor beta chain was recorded in a study of blood T cell repertoires in COVID-19. Libraries were prepared by immunoSEQ multiplex PCR; TCRdb keeps only in-frame clonotypes and omits some of them. The table lists about 260,000 clones, around 92% of them singletons. V dropped 1 base and J dropped 2 bases, with 14 bases sitting between them. This CDR3 is built from 16 residues. The germline gives CDR1 SGHRS, CDR2 YFSETQ. The TCR was taken from a person under 30 with COVID-19, enrolled during active disease. This chain links TRBV5-1 with TRBJ2-3, with D tentatively TRBD2 (5 bases). The material sequenced was peripheral blood. Here the CDR3 reads CASSLKFQAATDTQYF. CDR3 nucleotide sequence: TGCGCCAGCAGCTTGAAATTTCAAGCGGCCACAGATACGCAGTATTTT.